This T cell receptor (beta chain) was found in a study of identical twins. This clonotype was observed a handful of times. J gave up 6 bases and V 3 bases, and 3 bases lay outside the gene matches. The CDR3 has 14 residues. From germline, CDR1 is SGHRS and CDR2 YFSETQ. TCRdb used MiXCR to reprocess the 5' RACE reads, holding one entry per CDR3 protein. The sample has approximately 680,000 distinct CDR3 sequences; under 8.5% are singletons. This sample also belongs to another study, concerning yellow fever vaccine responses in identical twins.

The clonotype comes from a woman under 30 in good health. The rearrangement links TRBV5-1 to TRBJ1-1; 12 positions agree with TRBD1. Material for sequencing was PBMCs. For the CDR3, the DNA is TGCGCCAGCAGCTGGGGACAGGGGGCAGCTGAAGCTTTCTTT. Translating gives CASSWGQGAAEAFF.